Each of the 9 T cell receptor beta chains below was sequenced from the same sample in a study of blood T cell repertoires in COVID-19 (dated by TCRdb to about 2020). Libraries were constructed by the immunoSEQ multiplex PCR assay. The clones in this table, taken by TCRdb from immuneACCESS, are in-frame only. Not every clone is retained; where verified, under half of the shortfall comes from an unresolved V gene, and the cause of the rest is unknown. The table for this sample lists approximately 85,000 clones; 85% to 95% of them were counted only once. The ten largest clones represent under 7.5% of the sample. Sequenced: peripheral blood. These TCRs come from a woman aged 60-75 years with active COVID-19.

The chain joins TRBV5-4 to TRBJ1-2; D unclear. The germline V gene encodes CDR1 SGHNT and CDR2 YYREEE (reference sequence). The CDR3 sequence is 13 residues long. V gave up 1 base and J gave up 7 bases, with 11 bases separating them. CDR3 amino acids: CASSLLGASGYTF. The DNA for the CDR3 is TGTGCCAGCAGCTTGCTCGGAGCCTCTGGCTACACCTTC. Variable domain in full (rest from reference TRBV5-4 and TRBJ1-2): ETGVTQSPTHLIKTRGQQVTLRCSSQSGHNTVSWYQQALGQGPQFIFQYYREEENGRGNFPPRFSGLQFPNYSSELNVNALELDDSALYLCASSLLGASGYTFGSGTRLTVV.

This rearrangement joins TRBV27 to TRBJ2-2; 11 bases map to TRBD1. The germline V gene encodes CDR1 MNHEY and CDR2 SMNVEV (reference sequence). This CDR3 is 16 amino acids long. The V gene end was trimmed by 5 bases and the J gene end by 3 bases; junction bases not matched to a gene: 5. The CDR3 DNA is TGTGCCAGCAGTCAAGGGACAGGGGGAGACACCGGGGAGCTGTTTTTT. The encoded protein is CASSQGTGGDTGELFF.

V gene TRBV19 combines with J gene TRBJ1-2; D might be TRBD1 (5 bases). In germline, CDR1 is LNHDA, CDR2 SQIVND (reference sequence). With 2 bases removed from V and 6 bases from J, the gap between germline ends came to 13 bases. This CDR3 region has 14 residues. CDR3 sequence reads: CASSIPGGRNGYTF. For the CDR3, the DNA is TGTGCCAGTAGTATACCCGGGGGGAGAAATGGCTACACCTTC.

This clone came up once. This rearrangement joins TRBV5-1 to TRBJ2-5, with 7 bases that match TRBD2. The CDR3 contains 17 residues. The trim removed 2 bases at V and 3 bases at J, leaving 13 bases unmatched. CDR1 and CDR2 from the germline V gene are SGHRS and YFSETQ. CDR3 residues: CASSLEFGRSGEETQYF. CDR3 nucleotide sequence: TGCGCCAGCAGCTTAGAATTCGGCCGGAGCGGGGAAGAGACCCAGTACTTC.

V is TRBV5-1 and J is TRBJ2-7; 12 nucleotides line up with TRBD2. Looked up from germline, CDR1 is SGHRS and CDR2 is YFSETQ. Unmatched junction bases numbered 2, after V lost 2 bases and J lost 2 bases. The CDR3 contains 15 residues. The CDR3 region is CASSFTSGGTYEQYF. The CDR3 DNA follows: TGCGCCAGCAGCTTTACTAGCGGGGGGACCTACGAGCAGTACTTC.

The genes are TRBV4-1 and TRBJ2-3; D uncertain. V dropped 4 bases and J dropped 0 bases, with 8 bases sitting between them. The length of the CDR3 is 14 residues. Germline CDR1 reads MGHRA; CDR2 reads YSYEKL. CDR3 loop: CASSRMTSTDTQYF. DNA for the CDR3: TGCGCCAGCAGCCGGATGACTAGCACAGATACGCAGTATTTT.

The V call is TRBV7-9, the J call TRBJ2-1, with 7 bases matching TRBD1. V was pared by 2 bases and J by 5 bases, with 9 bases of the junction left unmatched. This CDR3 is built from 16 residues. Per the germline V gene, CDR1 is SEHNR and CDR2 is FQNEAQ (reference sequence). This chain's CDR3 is CASSLPLDRVHNEQFF. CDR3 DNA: TGTGCCAGCAGCTTACCTCTCGACAGGGTCCACAATGAGCAGTTCTTC.

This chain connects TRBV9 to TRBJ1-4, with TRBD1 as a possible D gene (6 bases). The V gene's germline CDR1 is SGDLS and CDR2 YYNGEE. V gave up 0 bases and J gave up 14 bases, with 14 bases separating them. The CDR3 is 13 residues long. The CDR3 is CASSVEQGGKLFF. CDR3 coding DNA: TGTGCCAGCAGCGTAGAACAGGGAGGGAAGCTGTTTTTT.

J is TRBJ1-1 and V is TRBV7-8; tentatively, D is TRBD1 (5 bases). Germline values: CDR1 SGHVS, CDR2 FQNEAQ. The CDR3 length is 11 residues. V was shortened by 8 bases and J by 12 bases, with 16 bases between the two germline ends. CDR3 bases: TGTGCCAGCTGGGGGAGGACCGGGACTTTCTTT. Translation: CASWGRTGTFF.